What follows are 29 T cell receptor beta chains derived from one specimen sequenced in a study of T-cell memory formation after mild COVID-19. One entry per CDR3 protein, called by TCRdb with MiXCR from the 5' RACE reads. This sample has 270,000 or so distinct CDR3 sequences; 15% to 20% occur once, and the top ten carry 23%. The sequenced sample consisted of PBMCs or a T cell subset sorted from them (not recorded which). The source is a man younger than 35 who had mild COVID-19 (a few samples of this study predate the infection). Cell type and time point are not known.

This chain joins TRBV6-5 and TRBJ1-1; no clear D gene. CDR3 length equals 13 residues. Deletions cut 1 base from V and 11 bases from J, with 14 bases between. Germline loops: CDR1 MNHEY, CDR2 SVGAGI. The DNA for the CDR3 is TGTGCCAGCAGTTACTTGGACCGCGCCTGGGCTTTCTTT. As protein: CASSYLDRAWAFF.

The rearrangement uses TRBV4-3 and TRBJ2-7; D tentatively fits TRBD1 or TRBD2 (5 bases each). The germline V gene has CDR1 LGHNA and CDR2 YSLEER. The CDR3 length is 15 residues. V was trimmed by 5 bases and J by 0 bases, leaving 14 bases between them. CDR3 protein: CASSLRWDASYEQYF. Here the CDR3 DNA reads TGCGCCAGCAGCTTGCGTTGGGACGCCTCCTACGAGCAGTACTTC.

This clonotype was seen only a few times. J is TRBJ1-6 and V is TRBV5-5; no definite D call. Germline V gene sequence: CDR1 SGHKS, CDR2 YYEKEE (reference sequence). The CDR3 consists of 13 residues. Trimming cost V 0 bases and J 10 bases, with 8 bases left between them. In DNA, the CDR3 is TGTGCCAGCAGCTTGGGTAGGGTATCACCCCTCCACTTT. Its protein is CASSLGRVSPLHF.

A word on this clonotype: One junction end disagrees with the germline gene, perhaps due to a read error. This rearrangement joins TRBV6-1 to TRBJ2-1; D is perhaps TRBD1 or TRBD2 (6 bases each). Germline-derived CDR1 and CDR2 are MNHNS and SASEGT. The length of the CDR3 is 13 residues. As DNA, the CDR3 is TGTGCCAGCAGCACCCTGGGGGGCACTGAGCAGTTATTC. Translated: CASSTLGGTEQLF.

This clonotype was picked up many times. The chain has TRBV5-1 and TRBJ2-7, with 7 nucleotides matching TRBD1. With 4 bases clipped from V and 5 bases from J, the junction kept 9 bases outside the gene matches. CDR1 is SGHRS, CDR2 YFSETQ, per germline. CDR3 size: 14 residues. The CDR3 DNA follows: TGCGCCAGCAGCCCTCGACAGGGAGCCGACGAGCAGTACTTC. Translation gives CASSPRQGADEQYF.

The CDR3 sequence is CASSLPGGAGEQYF. The CDR3 nucleotides read TGTGCCAGCAGTTTACCGGGGGGGGCCGGCGAGCAGTACTTC. The V call is TRBV12-3 or TRBV12-4, the J call TRBJ2-7; 8 positions match TRBD2. CDR3 length: 14 residues. J was trimmed by 6 bases and V by 2 bases; bases with no gene match: 6.

The V and J genes are TRBV10-3 and TRBJ2-1; D not certain. Trimming pared 1 base from V and 8 bases from J, leaving 3 bases between. The CDR3 runs to 11 residues. Per the germline V gene, CDR1 is ENHRY and CDR2 is SYGVKD. In DNA form, the CDR3 reads TGTGCCATCAGTGAGTTGGATGAGCAGTTCTTC. It yields the protein CAISELDEQFF.

This clonotype was seen a handful of times. This chain links TRBV6-5 with TRBJ2-6, with D possibly matching TRBD2 (6 bases). Looked up from germline, CDR1 is MNHEY and CDR2 is SVGAGI. V shed 5 bases and J shed 3 bases, with 8 bases lying between them. This CDR3 has 14 residues. The chain's CDR3 is CASSVSGGANVLTF. The CDR3 DNA reads TGTGCCAGCAGTGTTAGCGGTGGGGCCAACGTCCTGACTTTC.

The chain employs TRBV7-3 and TRBJ2-2, with D possibly TRBD2 on 6 matching bases. Trimming took 2 bases from V and 2 from J, leaving 9 bases between them. CDR3 length: 15 residues. Germline V lookup: CDR1 SGHTA, CDR2 FQGTGA. Here the CDR3 reads CASSLVGTNTGELFF. DNA for the CDR3: TGTGCCAGCAGCTTAGTCGGGACTAACACCGGGGAGCTGTTTTTT.

Many counts were recorded for this clonotype. This sequence joins TRBV7-2 and TRBJ1-2; D call uncertain. The CDR3 is 12 amino acids. Germline CDR1 and CDR2: SGHTA and FQGNSA. The V end was cut by 1 base, the J end by 7 bases, with 7 bases between. CDR3 DNA: TGTGCCAGCAGCTTAGATGACGTTGGCTACACCTTC. Amino acid sequence: CASSLDDVGYTF.

This clonotype was counted only a few times. The genes are TRBV3-1 and TRBJ2-1, with 11 bases identical to TRBD2. CDR1 is LGHDT and CDR2 is YNNKEL in the germline V gene (reference sequence). The CDR3 has 15 amino acids. Trimming took 5 bases from V and 5 from J; bases not matched to a gene: 5. DNA of the CDR3: TGTGCCAGCAGCTTTAGCGGGGGGGCCCACAATGAGCAGTTCTTC. Residues: CASSFSGGAHNEQFF.

The chain combines TRBV29-1 with TRBJ2-1; possible D gene TRBD1, 6 bases. The CDR3 consists of 16 residues. From germline, CDR1 is SQVTM and CDR2 ANQGSEA. Trimming removed 6 bases from V and 3 bases from J, with 21 bases in between. The CDR3 protein is CSVIPFGGTIYNEQFF. The CDR3 DNA reads TGCAGCGTGATACCTTTTGGGGGCACGATCTACAATGAGCAGTTCTTC.

This clonotype was seen only a few times. The chain couples TRBV7-2 to TRBJ2-1; TRBD1 might be the D (5 bases). This CDR3 spans 18 amino acids. The V gene lost 1 base and the J gene lost 0 bases, with 16 bases spanning the gap. Germline V gene data show CDR1 as SGHTA and CDR2 as FQGNSA. The CDR3 loop is CASSLVGGGRDSYNEQFF. Here the CDR3 DNA reads TGTGCCAGCAGCTTAGTTGGTGGTGGCAGGGACTCCTACAATGAGCAGTTCTTC.

CDR3 nucleotides: TGTGCCAGCATTGGGACTAGCGGGGTGGAGACCCAGTACTTC. This sequence encodes CASIGTSGVETQYF. This chain joins TRBV2 and TRBJ2-5, with 13 bases fitting TRBD2. Germline V gene sequence: CDR1 SNHLY, CDR2 FYNNEI. The CDR3 extends over 14 amino acids. Trimming at V came to 7 bases and at J to 5 bases, leaving 4 bases not matched to a gene.

There are a few counts of this clonotype. The chain uses TRBV7-9 and TRBJ2-7; D unclear. Trimming shortened V by 4 bases and J by 3 bases, and 10 bases separated the two germline ends. CDR3 length: 13 residues. From germline, CDR1 is SEHNR and CDR2 FQNEAQ (reference sequence). The CDR3, as DNA: TGTGCCAGCAGCTCGGGCGGAGTCTACGAGCAGTACGTC. Its translation: CASSSGGVYEQYV.

The rearrangement links TRBV28 to TRBJ1-2; 7 nucleotides line up with TRBD1. The CDR3 extends over 12 amino acids. Trimming cost V 5 bases and J 9 bases; bases outside gene matches: 6. Germline CDR1 and CDR2: MDHEN and SYDVKM. The CDR3 is CASSGDSYRYTF. Here the CDR3 DNA reads TGTGCCAGCAGTGGGGACAGTTATCGCTACACCTTC.

This clonotype was counted between two and nine times. This chain connects TRBV20-1 to TRBJ1-2; TRBD1 is a possible D gene (6 bases). Germline V gene sequence: CDR1 DFQATT, CDR2 SNEGSKA (reference sequence). Deletions cut 0 bases from V and 2 bases from J, with 22 bases between. The CDR3 is made up of 18 amino acids. This CDR3 is CSARDFFGARGYNYGYTF. In DNA form, the CDR3 reads TGCAGTGCTAGAGATTTTTTCGGTGCCAGGGGATACAACTATGGCTACACCTTC.

The chain has TRBV20-1 and TRBJ2-1, with TRBD2 matching 8 bases. Losses at the gene ends were 4 bases for V and 3 bases for J; bases not matched to a gene: 5. Germline CDR1 DFQATT, CDR2 SNEGSKA (reference sequence). The CDR3 has 14 residues. The CDR3 sequence: CSAKSGGYYNEQFF. CDR3 nucleotides: TGCAGTGCTAAGAGCGGGGGTTACTACAATGAGCAGTTCTTC.

There are a few counts of this clonotype. V usage is TRBV5-1 and J usage is TRBJ2-2, with a weak D call TRBD1 (6 bases). This CDR3 comprises 14 residues. V lost 6 bases to trimming and J lost 5 bases, with 14 bases between them. In germline, CDR1 is SGHRS, CDR2 YFSETQ. The CDR3 here is CASTPWGLTGELFF. CDR3 coding DNA: TGCGCCAGCACCCCTTGGGGGCTTACCGGGGAGCTGTTTTTT.

This clonotype appeared a few times. The J gene is TRBJ2-1, the V gene TRBV28; D is unresolved. CDR1 MDHEN and CDR2 SYDVKM come from the germline V gene. The CDR3 has 12 residues. V was pared by 2 bases and J by 11 bases, with 10 bases between. The CDR3 region is CASSLGPSKQFF. The CDR3 DNA reads TGTGCCAGCAGTTTAGGACCCTCCAAGCAGTTCTTC.

The rearrangement uses TRBV19 and TRBJ2-7, with 12 bases that match TRBD2. The ends lost 5 bases at V and 0 bases at J; junction bases unmatched: 11. The germline CDR1 and CDR2 sequences are LNHDA and SQIVND (reference sequence). The CDR3 runs 18 residues. CDR3 loop: CASSPSTSGGPSSYEQYV. CDR3 bases: TGTGCCAGTAGTCCGTCGACTAGCGGGGGCCCTAGCTCCTACGAGCAGTACGTC.

This clonotype was found a few times. J is TRBJ2-3 and V is TRBV29-1; unclear D gene. The CDR3 contains 14 residues. V lost 1 base and J 0 bases, leaving 8 bases between the germline ends. CDR1 and CDR2 (germline): SQVTM, ANQGSEA. Written as DNA, the CDR3 is TGCAGCGTTGAAGCCCACGCTAGCACAGATACGCAGTATTTT. Encoded protein: CSVEAHASTDTQYF.

This clonotype was observed a few times. This CDR3 reads CASSLQVRAEAFF. CDR3 sequence (DNA): TGTGCCAGCAGCTTACAGGTTAGGGCTGAAGCTTTCTTT. This chain joins TRBV7-2 and TRBJ1-1; D remains ambiguous. The CDR3 sequence is 13 residues long. CDR1 is SGHTA and CDR2 is FQGNSA in the germline V gene. The V end lost 2 bases, the J end lost 6 bases, and 10 bases lay between the germline ends.

This clonotype appeared many times. The rearrangement uses TRBV7-2 and TRBJ1-1; D is ambiguous. V lost 5 bases and J lost 7, with 14 bases in between. The CDR3 sequence is 13 residues long. Germline loops: CDR1 SGHTA, CDR2 FQGNSA. The CDR3 nucleotides are TGTGCCAGCAGCAGTACGCCCGGGGTTGAAGCTTTCTTT. Its translation: CASSSTPGVEAFF.

The rearrangement uses TRBV20-1 and TRBJ1-1, with a possible D match to TRBD1 (5 bases). The V and J ends lost 5 bases and 1 base respectively, with 11 bases between them. This CDR3 region has 13 residues. The germline V gene has CDR1 DFQATT and CDR2 SNEGSKA (reference sequence). CDR3 nucleotide sequence: TGCAGTGCTTTCGTGGGACCGAACACTGAAGCTTTCTTT. This sequence encodes CSAFVGPNTEAFF.

The chain carries TRBV7-3 and TRBJ2-1; 9 bases are a match to TRBD1. The germline V gene encodes CDR1 SGHTA and CDR2 FQGTGA. The CDR3 has 14 amino acids. The V gene end was trimmed by 8 bases and the J gene end by 3 bases; junction bases not matched to a gene: 5. Written as DNA, the CDR3 is TGTGCCAGCTCCGCGGACAGGGGCTACAATGAGCAGTTCTTC. It translates to CASSADRGYNEQFF.

This clonotype was counted only a few times. The chain has TRBV10-3 and TRBJ1-1, with 9 positions matching TRBD1. J was trimmed by 0 bases and V by 6 bases; bases with no gene match: 2. This CDR3 comprises 14 residues. Per germline, CDR1 ENHRY and CDR2 SYGVKD. This chain's CDR3 is CAIRGQGMNTEAFF. The CDR3 coding sequence is TGTGCCATCAGAGGACAGGGGATGAACACTGAAGCTTTCTTT.

This sequence joins TRBV7-3 and TRBJ2-1; 7 bases fit TRBD2. This CDR3 contains 14 residues. Germline values: CDR1 SGHTA, CDR2 FQGTGA. The trim removed 4 bases at V and 9 bases at J, leaving 9 bases unmatched. In nucleotides, the CDR3 is TGTGCCAGCAGCTCAAACGCGGGGGTTGGTGAGCAGTTCTTC. This encodes CASSSNAGVGEQFF.

V and J are TRBV5-6 and TRBJ1-1, with 9 bases matching TRBD1. The CDR3 sequence is 14 residues long. With V trimmed by 4 bases and J by 9 bases, 10 bases remained unmatched. CDR1 is SGHDT, CDR2 YYEEEE, per germline. CDR3 residues: CASSLPDRGNKAFF. DNA of the CDR3: TGTGCCAGCAGCCTCCCGGACAGGGGAAATAAAGCTTTCTTT.